This T cell receptor (beta chain) came from a study of blood T cell repertoires in COVID-19 (dated by TCRdb to 2018 to 2020). Describing the broader study: Collaborator samples came from the United States, Italy and Spain and covered acute and convalescent phases of COVID-19. The prospective study material was composed of cDNA or gDNA derived from T cells, B-cell-depleted T cells, or PBMCs. The dataset comprised deeply sampled blood TCRbeta repertoires from subjects exposed to, actively infected with, or recovered from COVID-19. The repertoires were released in a freely available public database intended as a resource for research on the immune response to SARS-CoV-2. The samples were drawn from the first 160 participants of the ongoing ImmuneRACE study and from 1,254 subjects provided by 6 global collaborators. Nearly every sample came with metadata listing a de-identified subject ID, COVID-19 status, age in years and sex. Where HLA class I and class II types were available, the types were taken from metadata supplied by the sample provider, not from assay-based typing. Results and caveats for the whole study, not just this receptor: The amount of clinical and demographic metadata varied by source and participant and was provided uncurated.

A word on this clone: The specificity of this receptor is unknown. The input lacks base qualities; no much larger clone sits a single base away.

The immunoSEQ Assay, a bias-controlled multiplex PCR, was used to amplify TCRbeta CDR3 regions from genomic DNA. Under the source paper's analysis protocol: Within the assay, amplification of reference gene primers was used to estimate how many nucleated cells each sample contained. Sequence reads were collapsed and filtered to measure the absolute abundance of every unique TCRbeta CDR3 rearrangement. For each sample, productive Simpson clonality was calculated as the square root of Simpson's diversity index across productive rearrangements. In its TCRdb copy, this immuneACCESS table keeps in-frame sequences only and misses some clones. Where compared with another copy, unresolved V genes explain less than half of these, and the others have no known cause. D and trimming were read from the DNA, whereas the V and J calls and clone size are those reported in that table. Present in this sample are about 300,000 clones, roughly 83% of which were seen just once. Together, the top ten hold more than 1.4% of the sample.

One collaborating source in Seattle enrolled patients during active infection and followed them longitudinally through the course of disease. Collaborating institutions collected whole blood in K2EDTA tubes following their own protocols. For TCRbeta analysis, collaborators shipped samples in one of three forms: frozen whole blood, isolated PBMCs, or DNA extracted from either of those sample types. Source material: peripheral blood. The TCR originated in a human donor with COVID-19, enrolled during active disease. The donor label of this sample is uncertain.

The nucleotides read TGTGCCAGTAGGGTCCCCGGGAGAGGGACCGGGGAGCTGTTTTTT. It encodes CASRVPGRGTGELFF. This receptor chain uses TRBV19 and TRBJ2-2; a tentative D call is TRBD2 (6 bases match). The trim is 6 bases for V and 5 bases for J, with a gap of 16 bases between the germline ends. The germline V gene (reference sequence) yields LNHDA for CDR1 and SQIVND for CDR2. The CDR3 runs 15 residues from the cysteine to the phenylalanine. Left in the record is the CDR3 DNA by itself, 45 bases read in frame from the first base.